These 25 T cell receptor beta chains originate from one sample sequenced in a study of cytomegalovirus exposure and HLA in healthy donors. 60 Vbeta and 13 Jbeta primers were used in PCR. Data came from immunoSEQ multiplex PCR; TCRdb stores just in-frame clones and leaves some out. This sample has roughly 98,000 clones; roughly three quarters occur once, and the top ten carry 1.4%. The sample comprised PBMCs. The receptor source for this set is a man aged 40-50 years in good health and CMV-seronegative.

This chain uses TRBV28 with TRBJ1-5, with 7 positions matching TRBD1. The V and J ends lost 6 bases and 6 bases, in that order; junction bases with no gene match: 8. Germline-derived CDR1 and CDR2 are MDHEN and SYDVKM. The CDR3 sequence is 14 residues long. This CDR3 is CASRSDRVGQPQHF. As DNA, the CDR3 is TGTGCCAGCAGATCAGACAGGGTTGGTCAGCCCCAGCATTTT.

The genes are TRBV4-3 and TRBJ1-6; possible D gene TRBD1, 5 bases. There are 18 residues in the CDR3. Trimming took off 0 bases at V and 3 bases at J, with 15 bases between the two ends. CDR1 LGHNA and CDR2 YSLEER come from the germline V gene. The CDR3: CASSQDRFRAGYNSPLHF. The DNA of the CDR3 is TGCGCCAGCAGCCAAGATCGGTTCAGGGCAGGCTATAATTCACCCCTCCACTTT.

A single count supports this clone. The chain uses TRBV7-2 and TRBJ1-1; tentative D call: TRBD1 (5 bases). From germline, CDR1 is SGHTA and CDR2 FQGNSA. The CDR3 contains 11 residues. Trimming took 5 bases from V and 7 from J, leaving 8 bases between them. CDR3 nucleotides: TGTGCCAGCAGCCTACAGGATGAAGCTTTCTTT. Its protein is CASSLQDEAFF.

This clone was picked up one time. This chain links TRBV4-1 with TRBJ1-1; a possible D gene is TRBD1 (6 bases). This CDR3 has 14 amino acids. The V gene's germline CDR1 is MGHRA and CDR2 YSYEKL. V lost 3 bases and J lost 1, with 9 bases in between. The CDR3 DNA follows: TGCGCCAGCAGCCACGACAGGAGGAACACTGAAGCTTTCTTT. Protein: CASSHDRRNTEAFF.

The V gene is TRBV5-1, the J gene TRBJ2-3; 9 bases match TRBD2. The CDR3 runs 16 residues. The V and J ends lost 0 bases and 5 bases, in that order; junction bases with no gene match: 7. Per germline, CDR1 SGHRS and CDR2 YFSETQ. The CDR3 bases are TGCGCCAGCAGCTTGGGGGCTAGCGGGGTTGTAGATACGCAGTATTTT. This sequence encodes CASSLGASGVVDTQYF.

The chain links TRBV25-1 to TRBJ2-2; 7 bases are shared with TRBD1. Germline CDR1 and CDR2: MGHDK and SYGVNS. The CDR3 extends over 16 amino acids. V was clipped by 2 bases and J by 6 bases; unmatched bases: 9. CDR3 region: CASSESVTGRSGELFF. In DNA form, the CDR3 reads TGTGCCAGCAGTGAAAGTGTGACAGGGCGTTCCGGGGAGCTGTTTTTT.

The rearrangement joins TRBV7-9 to TRBJ2-2; TRBD1 aligns across 7 bases. J was trimmed by 1 base and V by 5 bases; bases with no gene match: 4. The CDR3 consists of 15 residues. CDR1 is SEHNR and CDR2 is FQNEAQ in the germline V gene (reference sequence). CDR3 DNA: TGTGCCAGCAGCCCATGGACAGGGAACACCGGGGAGCTGTTTTTT. It translates to CASSPWTGNTGELFF.

The J gene is TRBJ2-2, the V gene TRBV30; D perhaps matches TRBD1 (6 bases). The CDR3 runs to 14 residues. Deletions cut 1 base from V and 5 bases from J, with 11 bases between. CDR1 and CDR2 (germline): GTSNPN, SVGIG (reference sequence). The CDR3 bases are TGTGCCTGGAGTGACTGGGGGCGGACCGGGGAGCTGTTTTTT. Its protein is CAWSDWGRTGELFF.

This clone was seen only once. This chain links TRBV2 with TRBJ1-2; D is possibly TRBD1 (6 bases). This CDR3 comprises 13 residues. Trimming took 1 base from V and 5 from J, leaving 8 bases between them. CDR1 SNHLY and CDR2 FYNNEI come from the germline V gene. The CDR3 region is CASSEGTEYGYTF. CDR3 nucleotide sequence: TGTGCCAGCAGTGAAGGGACAGAGTATGGCTACACCTTC.

The chain links TRBV19 to TRBJ2-2, with TRBD2 identical over 7 bases. The CDR3 sequence is 14 residues long. J lost 6 bases, V lost 4 bases, and 5 bases had no gene match. Germline CDR1 reads LNHDA; CDR2 reads SQIVND (reference sequence). In DNA form, the CDR3 reads TGTGCCAGTAGTACGCAGGCGGGGGCCGGGGAGCTGTTTTTT. Its protein is CASSTQAGAGELFF. Full variable domain (remainder filled in from reference TRBV19 and TRBJ2-2): DGGITQSPKYLFRKEGQNVTLSCEQNLNHDAMYWYRQDPGQGLRLIYYSQIVNDFQKGDIAEGYSVSREKKESFPLTVTSAQKNPTAFYLCASSTQAGAGELFFGEGSRLTVL.

The V call is TRBV19, the J call TRBJ2-7; 9 nucleotides match TRBD1. The CDR3 is 12 residues long. Germline V gene lookup returns CDR1 LNHDA and CDR2 SQIVND (reference sequence). The J segment lost 4 bases and the V segment lost 6 bases, leaving 1 base of the junction unmatched. CDR3 bases: TGTGCCAGTAGGGGACAGGGATACGAGCAGTACTTC. Protein product: CASRGQGYEQYF.

This clone was observed a few times. This chain connects TRBV6-6 to TRBJ2-7; 9 bases agree with TRBD2. The junction had 3 bases not matched to a gene; V was cut back by 2 bases and J by 4 bases. This CDR3 contains 14 residues. The V gene's germline CDR1 is MNHNY and CDR2 SVGAGI (reference sequence). The CDR3 loop is CASSYTAGGYEQYF. DNA for the CDR3: TGTGCCAGCAGTTACACAGCGGGGGGATACGAGCAGTACTTC.

The chain joins TRBV21-1 to TRBJ1-2; the table gives TRBD1 as D, unverified against the DNA. TRBV21-1 is reported as a pseudogene. This CDR3 spans 16 amino acids. The CDR3 loop reads CASKVSRTGGNYGYTF. The CDR3 nucleotides are TGTGCCAGCAAGGTCAGTAGGACAGGGGGAAACTATGGCTACACCTTC.

The rearrangement joins TRBV5-1 to TRBJ2-5, with 11 bases matching TRBD2. Germline CDR1 is SGHRS and CDR2 is YFSETQ. Trimming at V came to 1 base and at J to 2 bases, leaving 7 bases not matched to a gene. This CDR3 is 17 amino acids long. CDR3 protein: CASSLKGLAGGQETQYF. As DNA, the CDR3 is TGCGCCAGCAGCTTGAAGGGGCTAGCGGGGGGACAAGAGACCCAGTACTTC.

The rearrangement links TRBV7-8 to TRBJ2-3; 7 nucleotides agree with TRBD2. This CDR3 contains 15 residues. Per the germline V gene, CDR1 is SGHVS and CDR2 is FQNEAQ. With 2 bases clipped from V and 3 bases from J, the junction kept 5 bases outside the gene matches. The CDR3 region has the DNA TGTGCCAGCAGCTTAAGGAACGGGGGGACAGATACGCAGTATTTT. The encoded protein is CASSLRNGGTDTQYF.

The J gene is TRBJ2-3, the V gene TRBV14, with D maybe TRBD2 (5 bases). This CDR3 has 13 amino acids. CDR1 is SGHDN, CDR2 FVKESK, per germline. Deletions cut 3 bases from V and 9 bases from J, with 13 bases between. For the CDR3, the DNA is TGTGCCAGCAGCCAGTCTCGGCTAGCCACGCAGTATTTT. Translation: CASSQSRLATQYF. The entire variable domain, with the rest obtained from reference TRBV14 and TRBJ2-3, is as follows: EAGVTQFPSHSVIEKGQTVTLRCDPISGHDNLYWYRRVMGKEIKFLLHFVKESKQDESGMPNNRFLAERTGGTYSTLKVQPAELEDSGVYFCASSQSRLATQYFGPGTRLTVL.

The chain is built from TRBV7-2 and TRBJ2-7, with TRBD1 matching 10 bases. Looked up from germline, CDR1 is SGHTA and CDR2 is FQGNSA. This CDR3 region has 15 residues. V shed 4 bases, J shed 6 bases, and the junction held 9 bases outside the gene matches. The DNA of the CDR3 is TGTGCCAGCAGCTCGGGGACAGGGGCCGTAGGCGAGCAGTACTTC. It yields the protein CASSSGTGAVGEQYF.

The chain links TRBV29-1 to TRBJ2-5; a possible D gene is TRBD2 (6 bases). The CDR3 covers 12 residues. Deletions cut 7 bases from V and 2 bases from J, with 11 bases between. Germline lookup yields CDR1 SQVTM and CDR2 ANQGSEA. DNA for the CDR3: TGCAGCGCCCTCGGGAGACAAGAGACCCAGTACTTC. Amino acids: CSALGRQETQYF.

The V and J genes are TRBV9 and TRBJ2-3; perhaps TRBD2 as D (5 bases). Germline V CDR1 and CDR2: SGDLS, YYNGEE. V was trimmed by 4 bases and J by 0 bases, leaving 18 bases between them. The CDR3 spans 17 residues. The CDR3 reads CASSHGRTPESTDTQYF. DNA for the CDR3: TGTGCCAGCAGCCACGGACGGACTCCAGAGAGCACAGATACGCAGTATTTT. Full variable domain (rest looked up from reference TRBV9 and TRBJ2-3): DSGVTQTPKHLITATGQRVTLRCSPRSGDLSVYWYQQSLDQGLQFLIQYYNGEERAKGNILERFSAQQFPDLHSELNLSSLELGDSALYFCASSHGRTPESTDTQYFGPGTRLTVL.

This clone is a singleton in its sample. Other DNA sequences in this sample translate to the same CDR3. This chain connects TRBV5-1 to TRBJ2-5; possible D gene TRBD2, 6 bases. The CDR3 is 13 amino acids. The germline V gene has CDR1 SGHRS and CDR2 YFSETQ. V lost 1 base and J lost 5, with 9 bases in between. The DNA of the CDR3 is TGCGCCAGCAGCTTGAGCGGGCCGGAGACCCAGTACTTC. It codes for CASSLSGPETQYF.

Of note for this clone: One end of the junction fails to match germline, which may point to a read error. Other DNA sequences in the sample encode the same CDR3. V usage is TRBV5-6 and J usage is TRBJ2-3; D possibly corresponds to TRBD1 (6 bases). CDR1 is SGHDT and CDR2 is YYEEEE in the germline V gene. This CDR3 spans 16 amino acids. The CDR3 bases are TGTGCCAGCAGCTTTCGCGACAGGCTATACACAGATACACAGTATTTT. It is translated as CASSFRDRLYTDTQYF.

The V and J genes are TRBV18 and TRBJ1-4; D might be TRBD1 (6 bases). The ends were cut back, 3 bases at V and 8 bases at J, with 16 bases in the middle. Germline assignment: CDR1 KGHSH and CDR2 LQKENI. This CDR3 has 15 residues. CDR3 region: CASSPPGQNGEKLFF. CDR3 coding DNA: TGTGCCAGCTCACCTCCTGGACAGAACGGGGAAAAACTGTTTTTT. The full variable domain, completed using reference TRBV18 and TRBJ1-4, is NAGVMQNPRHLVRRRGQEARLRCSPMKGHSHVYWYRQLPEEGLKFMVYLQKENIIDESGMPKERFSAEFPKEGPSILRIQQVVRGDSAAYFCASSPPGQNGEKLFFGSGTQLSVL.

This clone was detected once. The chain carries TRBV5-4 and TRBJ2-1, with 8 bases fitting TRBD1. The CDR3 loop spans 14 amino acids. The trim removed 4 bases at V and 4 bases at J, leaving 4 bases unmatched. Germline V gene sequence: CDR1 SGHNT, CDR2 YYREEE (reference sequence). CDR3: CASSRDRRYNEQFF. In DNA form, the CDR3 reads TGTGCCAGCAGCCGGGACAGGCGATACAATGAGCAGTTCTTC.

V and J are TRBV7-2 and TRBJ2-3; TRBD2 aligns across 10 bases. This CDR3 region has 15 residues. Germline V lookup: CDR1 SGHTA, CDR2 FQGNSA. V was clipped by 6 bases and J by 1 base; unmatched bases: 4. CDR3 amino acids: CASSIAGGGTDTQYF. Here the CDR3 DNA reads TGTGCCAGCAGTATAGCGGGGGGCGGCACAGATACGCAGTATTTT.

About this clone: One end of the junction fails to match germline, which may point to a read error. The V and J genes are TRBV7-9 and TRBJ1-2; D ambiguous. The germline V gene encodes CDR1 SEHNR and CDR2 FQNEAQ (reference sequence). CDR3 length: 16 residues. CDR3 sequence (DNA): TGTTCCAGCAGCTTAGAAGCCTCAACCCCCGTTCGAGGCTACACCTTC. Residues: CSSSLEASTPVRGYTF.